These 7 T cell receptor beta chains came from one sample sequenced in a study of blood T cell repertoires in COVID-19. The method was immunoSEQ multiplex PCR; TCRdb's version includes in-frame clones alone and lacks a portion of them. The data show under 250,000 clones, approximately 84% seen once. Sequenced material: peripheral blood. The receptors derive from a woman in her forties or fifties with active or convalescent COVID-19.

This chain links TRBV28 with TRBJ2-2, with D perhaps TRBD2 (5 bases). V lost 3 bases and J 1 base, leaving 9 bases between the germline ends. The CDR3 length is 15 residues. The germline V gene has CDR1 MDHEN and CDR2 SYDVKM. The CDR3 DNA sequence: TGTGCCAGCAGTTTCTCTGGGAGGAACACCGGGGAGCTGTTTTTT. This sequence encodes CASSFSGRNTGELFF.

V usage is TRBV6-4 and J usage is TRBJ2-3; weak D call: TRBD2 (7 bases). Trimming took off 0 bases at V and 4 bases at J, with 14 bases between the two ends. CDR1 is MRHNA and CDR2 is SNTAGT in the germline V gene. The CDR3 consists of 16 residues. The CDR3 nucleotides are TGTGCCAGCAGTGACTCCGGCGGGGGCCCCCCAGATACGCAGTATTTT. Translating gives CASSDSGGGPPDTQYF.

CDR3 loop: CAISRTGDGYTF. CDR3 coding DNA: TGTGCCATCAGCAGAACAGGGGATGGCTACACCTTC. The J gene is TRBJ1-2, the V gene TRBV10-3, with 7 bases identical to TRBD1. The germline V gene has CDR1 ENHRY and CDR2 SYGVKD. The J segment lost 6 bases and the V segment lost 6 bases, leaving 4 bases of the junction unmatched. The CDR3 has 12 residues.

V is TRBV5-1 and J is TRBJ1-1, with D hard to call. The germline V and J ends were trimmed by 0 bases and 1 base, with 4 bases remaining between them. The CDR3 loop spans 13 amino acids. The germline CDR1 and CDR2 sequences are SGHRS and YFSETQ. The DNA of the CDR3 is TGCGCCAGCAGCTTGGCGGGGAACACTGAAGCTTTCTTT. It yields the protein CASSLAGNTEAFF. Filled out from reference TRBV5-1 and TRBJ1-1, the complete variable domain reads KAGVTQTPRYLIKTRGQQVTLSCSPISGHRSVSWYQQTPGQGLQFLFEYFSETQRNKGNFPGRFSGRQFSNSRSEMNVSTLELGDSALYLCASSLAGNTEAFFGQGTRLTVV.

The chain carries TRBV28 and TRBJ1-6; TRBD1 might be the D (6 bases). Trimming shortened V by 9 bases and J by 7 bases, and 16 bases separated the two germline ends. Per germline, CDR1 MDHEN and CDR2 SYDVKM. The CDR3 has 14 residues. CDR3 nucleotide sequence: TGTGCCAGTGGTACGGGGCAGGGGAATTCACCCCTCCACTTT. Residues: CASGTGQGNSPLHF.

The CDR3 DNA sequence: TGTGCCAGCAGCTTAGAGGGACAAGGTCCTAATGAGCAGTTCTTC. Encoded protein: CASSLEGQGPNEQFF. The chain joins TRBV11-3 to TRBJ2-1; perhaps TRBD1 as D (6 bases). Germline V gives CDR1 SGHNT, CDR2 YENEEA. The CDR3 runs 15 residues. V shed 0 bases and J shed 7 bases, with 13 bases lying between them.

This clone was counted a single time. The gene calls are TRBV18 and TRBJ1-1; the D gene is possibly TRBD1 (5 bases). Deletions cut 3 bases from V and 1 base from J, with 12 bases between. There are 15 residues in the CDR3. Germline V gene sequence: CDR1 KGHSH, CDR2 LQKENI. Written as DNA, the CDR3 is TGTGCCAGCTCACCGCTCGGAGGGGCGAACACTGAAGCTTTCTTT. Its translation: CASSPLGGANTEAFF. Based on the CDR3 plus reference TRBV18 and TRBJ1-1, the full variable domain is NAGVMQNPRHLVRRRGQEARLRCSPMKGHSHVYWYRQLPEEGLKFMVYLQKENIIDESGMPKERFSAEFPKEGPSILRIQQVVRGDSAAYFCASSPLGGANTEAFFGQGTRLTVV.